One T cell receptor beta chain is described in this entry. Its antigen specificity is not known. It has no much larger one-base neighbor in the sample; base qualities were not kept. The data belong to a study of blood T cells in healthy people across ages (dated by TCRdb to the mid-2010s). Context from the whole study: In model experiments, template switching captured roughly one uniquely barcoded TCR beta cDNA molecule for every two T cells. To track age-related changes in TCR beta repertoire diversity, the study relied on deep sequencing normalized with unique cDNA molecular identifiers. Two additional independent replicas of 1 million unique cDNA reads from the same blood draw were analyzed for two donors (one aged 18 to 30 and one aged 80 or older). Four age groups were formed from the donors: young (average about 15 years), middle-aged (approximately 40), aged (62) and long-lived (approximately 80).

Libraries were prepared through 5' RACE. These reads were obtained on an Illumina HiSeq 2500. The second PCR ran for roughly 7 to 11 cycles and used a J-beta primer mix along with a sample-barcoded 5' primer. Each TCR beta cDNA molecule received a unique molecular identifier from a template-switch 5' adaptor carrying 12 random nucleotides. Each sample yielded at least 3 million CDR3-containing paired-end reads. All of the RNA was converted into first-strand cDNA using the Mint cDNA synthesis kit, with a TRBC-specific oligonucleotide serving as the primer. Following uracil-DNA glycosylase treatment, a first 18-cycle PCR with universal primers M1SS and BC2_uni_R was performed on all cDNA. The original methods were these. For normalization, 1 million high-quality reads, each with a distinct molecular identifier, were randomly selected from each sample. Reads sharing molecular identifiers were discarded rather than binned into consensus sequences. MiTCR, run with a Q25 quality threshold and the strictest error-elimination algorithm, handled CDR3 identification, clonotype clustering and error correction. A nonparametric unseen species model using Euler transformation provided a lower-bound estimate of total TCR beta diversity. TCRdb itself trimmed the public reads at Q25 with fastp, ran MiXCR and retained productive beta chains. One record per CDR3 amino acid sequence lists the most common genes and DNA. The V and J calls were determined by TCRdb, not by the authors. The sample table lists around 1,000,000 distinct CDR3 sequences, less than 25% of them with a count of one. Of the sample, less than 0.75% falls within the top ten clones.

Unmatched junction bases come to 13, with V trimmed by 1 base and J by 0 bases. From the cysteine up to the phenylalanine, the CDR3 has a length of 20 residues. This entry keeps only the CDR3 DNA: 60 bases, framed from base 1. CDR1 and CDR2 are read off the germline V gene as SGHTA and FQGTGA. The donors were roughly 40 Caucasian individuals from Russia, aged roughly 6 to 100 years, who were systemically healthy. Each donor gave 8 to 10 milliliters of peripheral blood, drawn into EDTA-treated Vacutainer tubes. Ficoll-Paque density-gradient centrifugation was used to isolate PBMCs, with at least 7 million per sample. Total RNA, at least 6 micrograms per sample, was extracted from PBMCs with Trizol reagent. For every donor, flow cytometry on a PBMC aliquot measured the percentage of naive CD45RAhigh/CD27high T cells. Points the paper makes about the study in general: Compared with the aged group, more naive CD4+ T cells, fewer expanded clones and increased TCR diversity were shown by the long-lived group, suggesting age selection. As age increased, observed TCR beta diversity per million T cells dropped in a roughly linear way, and a significant reduction was already evident by age 40. Since profiling was done on bulk unsorted PBMCs, naive and antigen-experienced compartments could not be conclusively compared. Donor CMV infection status was unknown, potentially confounding age-related changes in expanded clonotypes. Estimates of total diversity based on one million sequenced T cells were considered lower bounds and underestimates. The percentage of naive T cells measured by flow cytometry correlated strongly with observed TCR beta diversity.

The sample was also linked to a second study, of T cells of mothers and their children. Reported in the second study: Nine systemically healthy Caucasian individuals served as donors, namely three mothers together with their six children. cDNA synthesis consumed the entire amount of extracted RNA, loaded at approximately 1.6 ug RNA in each 15 ul reaction. In the second PCR, the M1S primer added sample barcodes and 2-4 random nucleotides. Each mother yielded over 8 million TCR beta CDR3 reads and each child 3 million to 3.5 million reads. Thymic selection similarly shapes TCR recombination output in related and unrelated pairs, with minor effect from inherited differences. Normalized repertoire overlap was always slightly but never significantly higher in related than unrelated mother-child pairs. Persistent microchimeric T cell clones were not detected, at a sensitivity of approximately 100 clones per million clonotypes. Deep NGS was used in the study to compare the TCR beta repertoires of mothers and children and to look for features that separate related mother-child pairs from unrelated individuals. Mothers averaged around 43 +/- 4 years of age and children averaged roughly 12 +/- 4 years. After adapter ligation was performed with NEBNext reagents, the libraries were sequenced on an Illumina HiSeq 2000 with 100+100 nt paired-end reads. To avoid cross-contamination, the mother libraries and the child libraries were prepared a month apart and sequenced in separate runs. Each donor had between 500,000 and 2,000,000 distinct TCR beta clonotypes identified. Naive TCR beta clonotypes were estimated from low-frequency clonotypes matched to each donor's FACS-determined naive share, without sorting.

The clonotype was recovered from a girl aged 2-10 years in good health. Material: blood. The V gene is TRBV7-3 and the J gene is TRBJ1-5, and 9 junction bases match TRBD1. DNA sequence: TGTGCCAGCAGCTTAAACATGCCGGGACAGGGCGAGTATAGCAATCAGCCCCAGCATTTT. This sequence encodes CASSLNMPGQGEYSNQPQHF.